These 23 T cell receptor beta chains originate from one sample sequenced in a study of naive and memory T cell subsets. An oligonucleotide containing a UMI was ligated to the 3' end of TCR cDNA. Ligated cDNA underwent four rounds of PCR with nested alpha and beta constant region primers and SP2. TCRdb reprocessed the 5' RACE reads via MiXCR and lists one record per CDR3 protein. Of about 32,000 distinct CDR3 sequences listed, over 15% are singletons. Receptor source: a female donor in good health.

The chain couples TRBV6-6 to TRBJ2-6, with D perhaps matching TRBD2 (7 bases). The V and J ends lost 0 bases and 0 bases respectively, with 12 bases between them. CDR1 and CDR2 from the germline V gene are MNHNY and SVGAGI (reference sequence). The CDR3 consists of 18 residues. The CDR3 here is CASSYSGGAYSGANVLTF. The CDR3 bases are TGTGCCAGCAGTTACTCGGGGGGGGCCTACTCTGGGGCCAACGTCCTGACTTTC.

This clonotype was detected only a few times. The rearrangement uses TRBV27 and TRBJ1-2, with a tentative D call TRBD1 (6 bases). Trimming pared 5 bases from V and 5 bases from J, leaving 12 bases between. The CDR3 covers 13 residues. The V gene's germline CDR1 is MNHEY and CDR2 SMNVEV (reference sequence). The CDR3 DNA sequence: TGTGCCAGCAGTGCCCCAACAGGGTATGGCTACACCTTC. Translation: CASSAPTGYGYTF.

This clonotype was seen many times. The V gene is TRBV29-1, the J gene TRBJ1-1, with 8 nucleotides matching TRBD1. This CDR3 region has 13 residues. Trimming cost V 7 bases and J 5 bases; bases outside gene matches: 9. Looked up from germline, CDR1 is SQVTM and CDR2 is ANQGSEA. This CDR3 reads CSGYQGALTEAFF. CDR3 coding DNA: TGCAGCGGATACCAGGGGGCACTGACTGAAGCTTTCTTT.

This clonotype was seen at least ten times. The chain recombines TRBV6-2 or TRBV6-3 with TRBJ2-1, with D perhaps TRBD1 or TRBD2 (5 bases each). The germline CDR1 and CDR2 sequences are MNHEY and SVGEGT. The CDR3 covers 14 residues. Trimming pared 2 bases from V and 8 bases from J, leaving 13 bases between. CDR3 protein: CASSYVRGWDEQFF. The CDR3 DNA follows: TGTGCCAGCAGTTACGTGAGGGGTTGGGATGAGCAGTTCTTC.

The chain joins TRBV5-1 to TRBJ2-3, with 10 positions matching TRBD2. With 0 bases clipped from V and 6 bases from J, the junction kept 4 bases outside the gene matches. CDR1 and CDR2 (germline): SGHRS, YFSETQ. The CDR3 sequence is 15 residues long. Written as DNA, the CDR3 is TGCGCCAGCAGCTTGGTCAGCGGGGGGGCGGATACGCAGTATTTT. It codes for CASSLVSGGADTQYF.

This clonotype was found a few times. CDR3 coding DNA: TGTGCCATCAGCACCCCCAGTCCAGGGAGCACCGGGGAGCTGTTTTTT. Encoded protein: CAISTPSPGSTGELFF. The V and J genes are TRBV10-3 and TRBJ2-2; D might be TRBD1 or TRBD2, each matching 5 bases. The ends were cut back, 6 bases at V and 4 bases at J, with 18 bases in the middle. This CDR3 is built from 16 residues. The germline V gene encodes CDR1 ENHRY and CDR2 SYGVKD.

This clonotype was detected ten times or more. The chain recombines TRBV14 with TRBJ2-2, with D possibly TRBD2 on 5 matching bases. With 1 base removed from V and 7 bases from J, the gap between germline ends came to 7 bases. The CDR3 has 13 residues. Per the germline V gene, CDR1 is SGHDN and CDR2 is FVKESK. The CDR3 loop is CASSQALGGELFF. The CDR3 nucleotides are TGTGCCAGCAGCCAAGCACTAGGCGGGGAGCTGTTTTTT.

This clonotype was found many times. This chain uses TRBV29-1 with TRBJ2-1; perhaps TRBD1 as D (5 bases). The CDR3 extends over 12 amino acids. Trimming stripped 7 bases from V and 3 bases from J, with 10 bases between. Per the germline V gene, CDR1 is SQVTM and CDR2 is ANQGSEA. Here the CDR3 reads CSAEGDYNEQFF. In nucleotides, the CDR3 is TGCAGCGCCGAAGGGGACTACAATGAGCAGTTCTTC.

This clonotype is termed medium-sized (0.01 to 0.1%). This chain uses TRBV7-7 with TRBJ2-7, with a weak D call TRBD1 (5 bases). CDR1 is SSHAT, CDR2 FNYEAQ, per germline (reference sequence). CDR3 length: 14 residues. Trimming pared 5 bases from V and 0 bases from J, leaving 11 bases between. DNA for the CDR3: TGTGCCAGCAGCCTCAACAGGAACTCCTACGAGCAGTACTTC. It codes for CASSLNRNSYEQYF.

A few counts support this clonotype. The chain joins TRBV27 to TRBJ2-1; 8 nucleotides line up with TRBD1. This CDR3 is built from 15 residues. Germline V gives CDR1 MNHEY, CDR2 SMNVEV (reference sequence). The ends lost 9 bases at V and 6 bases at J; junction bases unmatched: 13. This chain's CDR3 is CASKQWQGAPNEQFF. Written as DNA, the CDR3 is TGTGCCAGTAAACAGTGGCAGGGGGCGCCCAATGAGCAGTTCTTC.

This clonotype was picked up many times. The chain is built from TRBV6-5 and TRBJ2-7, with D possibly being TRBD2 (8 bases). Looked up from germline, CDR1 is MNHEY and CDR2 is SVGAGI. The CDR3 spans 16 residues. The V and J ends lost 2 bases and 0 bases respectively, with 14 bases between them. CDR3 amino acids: CASSYRGRGASYEQYF. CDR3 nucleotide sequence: TGTGCCAGCAGTTACAGGGGGCGGGGGGCCTCCTACGAGCAGTACTTC.

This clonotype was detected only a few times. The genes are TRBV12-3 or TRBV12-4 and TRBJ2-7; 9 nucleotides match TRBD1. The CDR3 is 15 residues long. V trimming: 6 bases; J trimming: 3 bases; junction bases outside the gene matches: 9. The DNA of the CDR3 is TGTGCCAGCAGCGAAACCGGGACAGGGTTCTACGAGCAGTACTTC. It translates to CASSETGTGFYEQYF.

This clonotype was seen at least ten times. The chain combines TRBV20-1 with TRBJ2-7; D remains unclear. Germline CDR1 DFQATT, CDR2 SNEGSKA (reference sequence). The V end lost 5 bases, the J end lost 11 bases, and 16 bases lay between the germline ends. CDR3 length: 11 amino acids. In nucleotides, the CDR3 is TGCAGTGCTGCAAGGCAGTCCCGGGAGTACTTC. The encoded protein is CSAARQSREYF.

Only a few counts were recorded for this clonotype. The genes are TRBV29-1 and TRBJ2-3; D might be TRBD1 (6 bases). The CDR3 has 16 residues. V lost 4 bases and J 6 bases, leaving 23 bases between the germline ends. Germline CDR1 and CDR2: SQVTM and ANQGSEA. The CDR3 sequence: CSVAGQGREIRDTQYF. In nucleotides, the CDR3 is TGCAGCGTTGCGGGGCAGGGGAGAGAAATCCGGGATACGCAGTATTTT.

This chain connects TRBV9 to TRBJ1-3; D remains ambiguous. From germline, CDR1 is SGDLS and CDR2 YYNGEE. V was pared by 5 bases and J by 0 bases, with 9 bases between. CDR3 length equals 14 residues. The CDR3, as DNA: TGTGCCAGCAGAACTACAGACTCTGGAAACACCATATATTTT. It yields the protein CASRTTDSGNTIYF.

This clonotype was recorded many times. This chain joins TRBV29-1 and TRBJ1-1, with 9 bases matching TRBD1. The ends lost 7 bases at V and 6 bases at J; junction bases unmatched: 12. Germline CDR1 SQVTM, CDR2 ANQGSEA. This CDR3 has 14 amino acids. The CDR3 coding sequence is TGCAGCGCCAAAACAGGGGGCCGTAAGGCTGAAGCTTTCTTT. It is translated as CSAKTGGRKAEAFF.

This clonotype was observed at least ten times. CDR3 coding DNA: TGTGCCAGCAGCATAGGACAGGGGACCTACGAGCAGTACTTC. It specifies CASSIGQGTYEQYF. The V call is TRBV7-2, the J call TRBJ2-7; 9 nucleotides align to TRBD1. This CDR3 has 14 residues. Germline V gene lookup returns CDR1 SGHTA and CDR2 FQGNSA. V lost 5 bases, J lost 2 bases, and 4 bases stayed unmatched.

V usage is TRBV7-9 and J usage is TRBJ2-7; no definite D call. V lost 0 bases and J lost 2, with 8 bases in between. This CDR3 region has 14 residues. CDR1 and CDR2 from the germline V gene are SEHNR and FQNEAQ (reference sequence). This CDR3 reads CASSLAHGPYEQYF. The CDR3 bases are TGTGCCAGCAGCTTAGCGCATGGACCCTACGAGCAGTACTTC.

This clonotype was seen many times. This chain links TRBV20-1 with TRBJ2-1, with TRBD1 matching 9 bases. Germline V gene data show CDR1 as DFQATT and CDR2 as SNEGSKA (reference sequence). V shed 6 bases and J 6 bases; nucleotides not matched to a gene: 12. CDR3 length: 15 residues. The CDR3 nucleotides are TGCAGTGCCCCATCCCTGGACAGGGGAGGCAATGAGCAGTTCTTC. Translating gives CSAPSLDRGGNEQFF.

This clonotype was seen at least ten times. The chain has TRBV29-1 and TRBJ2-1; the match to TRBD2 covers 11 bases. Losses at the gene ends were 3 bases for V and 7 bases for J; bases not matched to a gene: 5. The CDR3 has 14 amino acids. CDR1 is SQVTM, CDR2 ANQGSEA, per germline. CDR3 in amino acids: CSVDRTSGLNEQFF. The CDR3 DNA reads TGCAGCGTTGACCGGACTAGCGGGTTGAATGAGCAGTTCTTC.

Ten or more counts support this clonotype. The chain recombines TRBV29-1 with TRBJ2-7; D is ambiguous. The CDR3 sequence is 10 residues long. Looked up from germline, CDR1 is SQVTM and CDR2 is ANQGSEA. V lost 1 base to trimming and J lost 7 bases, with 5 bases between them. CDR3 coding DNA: TGCAGCGTTGAAGTAGGAGAGCAGTACTTC. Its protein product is CSVEVGEQYF.

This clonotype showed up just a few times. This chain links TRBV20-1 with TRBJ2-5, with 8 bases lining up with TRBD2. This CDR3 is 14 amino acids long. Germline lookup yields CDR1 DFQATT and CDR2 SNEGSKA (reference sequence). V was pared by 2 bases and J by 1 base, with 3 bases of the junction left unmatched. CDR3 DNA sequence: TGCAGTGCTAGATCGGGGGGGCGCCAAGAGACCCAGTACTTC. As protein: CSARSGGRQETQYF.

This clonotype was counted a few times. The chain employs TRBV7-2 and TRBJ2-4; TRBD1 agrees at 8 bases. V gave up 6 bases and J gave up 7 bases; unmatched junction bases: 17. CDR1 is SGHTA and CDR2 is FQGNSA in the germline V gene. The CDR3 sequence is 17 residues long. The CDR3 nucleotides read TGTGCCAGCAGGAAAATCTCCCCAGGACAGGGAGGTAACATTCAGTACTTC. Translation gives CASRKISPGQGGNIQYF.